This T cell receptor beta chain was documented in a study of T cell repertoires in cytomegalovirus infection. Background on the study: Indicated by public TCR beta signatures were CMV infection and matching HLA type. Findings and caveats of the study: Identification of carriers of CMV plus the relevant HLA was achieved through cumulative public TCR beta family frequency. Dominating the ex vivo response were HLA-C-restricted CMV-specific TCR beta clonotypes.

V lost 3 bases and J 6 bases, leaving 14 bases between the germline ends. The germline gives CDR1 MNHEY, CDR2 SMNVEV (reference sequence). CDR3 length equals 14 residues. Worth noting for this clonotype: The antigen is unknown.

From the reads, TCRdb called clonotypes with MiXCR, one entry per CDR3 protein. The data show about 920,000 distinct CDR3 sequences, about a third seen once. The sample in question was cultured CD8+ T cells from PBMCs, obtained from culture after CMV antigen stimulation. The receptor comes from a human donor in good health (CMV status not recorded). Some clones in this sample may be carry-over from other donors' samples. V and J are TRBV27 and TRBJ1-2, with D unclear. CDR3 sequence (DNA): TGTGCCAGCAGTTTTAGAAGTCTGTCTCATGGCTACACCTTC. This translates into CASSFRSLSHGYTF.